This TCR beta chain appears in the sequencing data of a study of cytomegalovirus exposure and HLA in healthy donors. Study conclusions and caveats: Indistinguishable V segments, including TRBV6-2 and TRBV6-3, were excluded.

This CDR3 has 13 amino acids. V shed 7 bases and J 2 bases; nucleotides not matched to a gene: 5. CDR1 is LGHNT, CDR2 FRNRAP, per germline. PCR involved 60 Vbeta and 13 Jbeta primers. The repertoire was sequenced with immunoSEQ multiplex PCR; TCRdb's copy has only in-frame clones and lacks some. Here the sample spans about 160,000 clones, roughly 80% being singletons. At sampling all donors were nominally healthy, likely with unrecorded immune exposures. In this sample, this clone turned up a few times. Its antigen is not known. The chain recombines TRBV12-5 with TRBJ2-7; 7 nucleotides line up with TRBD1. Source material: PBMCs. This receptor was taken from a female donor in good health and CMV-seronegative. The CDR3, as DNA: TGTGCTAGTGCTATCGGGACAGCCTACGAGCAGTACTTC. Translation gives CASAIGTAYEQYF.